These 19 T cell receptor beta chains were all obtained from the same sample, sequenced in a study of beta chain features in type 1 diabetes. Expressed TCRB transcripts were sequenced, since all the RNA that had been isolated was reverse transcribed. Using immunoSEQ multiplex PCR, the repertoire was profiled, and TCRdb retains in-frame clones only, with some absent. Here the sample spans more than 140,000 clones, roughly 10% being singletons. Sequencing was performed on central memory CD4+ T cells from blood. Every receptor here comes from a middle-aged woman in good health.

This clone was found a few times. V gene TRBV5-6 combines with J gene TRBJ1-4; D is undetermined. There are 15 residues in the CDR3. CDR1 SGHDT and CDR2 YYEEEE come from the germline V gene. The V gene lost 4 bases and the J gene lost 10 bases, with 20 bases spanning the gap. The CDR3 is CASSLQLNEASKLFF. CDR3 nucleotide sequence: TGTGCCAGCAGCCTCCAACTAAACGAGGCGTCAAAACTGTTTTTT.

This clone has a handful of counts. V gene TRBV27 combines with J gene TRBJ2-3; 11 bases fit TRBD1. The CDR3 covers 16 residues. Germline CDR1 reads MNHEY; CDR2 reads SMNVEV (reference sequence). The V gene end was trimmed by 3 bases and the J gene end by 6 bases; junction bases not matched to a gene: 8. The CDR3 sequence: CASSFDLGQGVDTQYF. DNA of the CDR3: TGTGCCAGCAGTTTTGATCTGGGACAGGGGGTTGATACGCAGTATTTT.

The DNA for the CDR3 is TGTGCCAGCAGCCGGGGACAGGTCCCCCAAGAGACCCAGTACTTC. Protein sequence: CASSRGQVPQETQYF. The J gene is TRBJ2-5, the V gene TRBV7-9, with 8 bases that match TRBD1. V was pared by 5 bases and J by 1 base, with 6 bases of the junction left unmatched. The CDR3 is made up of 15 amino acids. The germline V gene encodes CDR1 SEHNR and CDR2 FQNEAQ (reference sequence).

In this sample, this clone turned up a few times. The rearrangement joins TRBV5-1 to TRBJ2-3, with 10 bases aligning to TRBD2. Germline CDR1 is SGHRS and CDR2 is YFSETQ. The V gene end was trimmed by 4 bases and the J gene end by 2 bases; junction bases not matched to a gene: 7. This CDR3 comprises 16 residues. The CDR3: CASSLKAGGITDTQYF. In DNA, the CDR3 is TGCGCCAGCAGCCTGAAAGCGGGGGGGATCACAGATACGCAGTATTTT. The complete variable domain, with remaining parts taken from reference TRBV5-1 and TRBJ2-3, reads KAGVTQTPRYLIKTRGQQVTLSCSPISGHRSVSWYQQTPGQGLQFLFEYFSETQRNKGNFPGRFSGRQFSNSRSEMNVSTLELGDSALYLCASSLKAGGITDTQYFGPGTRLTVL.

This clone was seen more than once but under ten times. V gene TRBV9 combines with J gene TRBJ2-7, with a possible D match to TRBD1 (6 bases). This CDR3 is 16 amino acids long. Germline V gene sequence: CDR1 SGDLS, CDR2 YYNGEE. Trimming pared 3 bases from V and 5 bases from J, leaving 21 bases between. The CDR3 spells CASSGSGDPRVNEQYF. CDR3 bases: TGTGCCAGCAGCGGATCAGGGGACCCCCGAGTGAACGAGCAGTACTTC. The complete variable domain, with remaining parts taken from reference TRBV9 and TRBJ2-7, reads DSGVTQTPKHLITATGQRVTLRCSPRSGDLSVYWYQQSLDQGLQFLIQYYNGEERAKGNILERFSAQQFPDLHSELNLSSLELGDSALYFCASSGSGDPRVNEQYFGPGTRLTVT.

This clone was counted only a few times. The chain carries TRBV9 and TRBJ1-2; D not certain. From germline, CDR1 is SGDLS and CDR2 YYNGEE. Trimming left V 4 bases short and J 4 bases short, with 8 bases between. The CDR3 runs 12 residues. In DNA form, the CDR3 reads TGTGCCAGCAGCATACAACCCTATGGCTACACCTTC. Translating gives CASSIQPYGYTF.

This clone was seen a handful of times. The rearrangement joins TRBV6-5 to TRBJ2-3, with 8 bases that match TRBD2. Germline V lookup: CDR1 MNHEY, CDR2 SVGAGI. V lost 7 bases, J lost 5 bases, and 8 bases stayed unmatched. The CDR3 has 14 residues. The CDR3 loop reads CASKTSGGKDTQYF. CDR3 DNA sequence: TGTGCCAGCAAAACCAGCGGGGGAAAAGATACGCAGTATTTT.

The V call is TRBV7-2, the J call TRBJ2-1, with 11 bases identical to TRBD2. V was clipped by 5 bases and J by 4 bases; unmatched bases: 7. In germline, CDR1 is SGHTA, CDR2 FQGNSA. The CDR3 has 16 residues. The CDR3 reads CASSTVAGGGYNEQFF. The DNA for the CDR3 is TGTGCCAGCAGCACAGTAGCGGGGGGGGGATACAATGAGCAGTTCTTC.

The chain is built from TRBV5-4 and TRBJ2-5; D is perhaps TRBD1 (6 bases). The germline V gene encodes CDR1 SGHNT and CDR2 YYREEE (reference sequence). CDR3 length: 14 amino acids. V gave up 0 bases and J gave up 11 bases, with 17 bases separating them. CDR3: CASSLGLQGSEQYF. In nucleotides, the CDR3 is TGTGCCAGCAGCTTGGGACTACAGGGTAGTGAGCAGTACTTC.

This clone was seen a few times. The CDR3 region has the DNA TGTGCCAGCAGCGCCCCGGGACAGGGAACCGATACGCAGTATTTT. Protein sequence: CASSAPGQGTDTQYF. This chain links TRBV7-9 with TRBJ2-3; 9 nucleotides agree with TRBD1. With V trimmed by 5 bases and J by 6 bases, 9 bases remained unmatched. The V gene's germline CDR1 is SEHNR and CDR2 FQNEAQ (reference sequence). The CDR3 has 15 amino acids.

This clone turned up a few times. CDR3 nucleotide sequence: TGCGCCAGCAGCCCTACAGGGGGCAACTATGGCTACACCTTC. Residues: CASSPTGGNYGYTF. This sequence joins TRBV5-1 and TRBJ1-2, with 9 bases matching TRBD1. This CDR3 contains 14 residues. The germline V gene has CDR1 SGHRS and CDR2 YFSETQ. Germline trimming cut 4 bases from V and 2 bases from J; bases unmatched to any gene: 3. Combining the CDR3 with reference TRBV5-1 and TRBJ1-2 gives the whole variable domain KAGVTQTPRYLIKTRGQQVTLSCSPISGHRSVSWYQQTPGQGLQFLFEYFSETQRNKGNFPGRFSGRQFSNSRSEMNVSTLELGDSALYLCASSPTGGNYGYTFGSGTRLTVV.

V gene TRBV6-5 combines with J gene TRBJ1-1; 8 nucleotides agree with TRBD1. J was trimmed by 3 bases and V by 2 bases; bases with no gene match: 8. Germline V gene data show CDR1 as MNHEY and CDR2 as SVGAGI. The CDR3 sequence is 16 residues long. The CDR3 bases are TGTGCCAGCAGTTACGGTGGCAGGGGGCTGGACACTGAAGCTTTCTTT. Its protein product is CASSYGGRGLDTEAFF.

The chain recombines TRBV5-6 with TRBJ2-3; 9 bases match TRBD1. The CDR3 spans 13 residues. Germline V gene lookup returns CDR1 SGHDT and CDR2 YYEEEE. V lost 4 bases and J lost 7; bases outside the gene matches: 4. The CDR3 region has the DNA TGTGCCAGCAGCCGACAGGGGGGGAATACGCAGTATTTT. Amino acids: CASSRQGGNTQYF.

A few counts support this clone. V and J are TRBV11-3 and TRBJ2-2; possible D gene TRBD2, 6 bases. Trimming removed 8 bases from V and 6 bases from J, with 16 bases in between. Germline CDR1 is SGHNT and CDR2 is YENEEA. This CDR3 region has 14 residues. The CDR3 bases are TGTGCCAGCGCTCCCTCGGGGGAAGCCGGGGAGCTGTTTTTT. Translated: CASAPSGEAGELFF.

This clone showed up just once. The CDR3 coding sequence is TGCGCCAGCAGCTTGGGGACAGAAGCTAACTATGGCTACACCTTC. Its protein is CASSLGTEANYGYTF. The J gene is TRBJ1-2, the V gene TRBV5-1; possibly TRBD1 for D (6 bases). Trimming pared 0 bases from V and 0 bases from J, leaving 9 bases between. The CDR3 consists of 15 residues. Germline V lookup: CDR1 SGHRS, CDR2 YFSETQ.

This clone was detected a few times. The chain recombines TRBV9 with TRBJ2-5; 10 nucleotides align to TRBD2. The CDR3 totals 13 residues. Germline CDR1 is SGDLS and CDR2 is YYNGEE. With V trimmed by 7 bases and J by 4 bases, 4 bases remained unmatched. CDR3 in amino acids: CASGKRGGETQYF. The CDR3 DNA reads TGTGCCAGCGGAAAGCGGGGGGGAGAGACCCAGTACTTC.

This clone appeared a few times. The chain combines TRBV5-6 with TRBJ2-7; tentative D call: TRBD2 (5 bases). Trimming stripped 4 bases from V and 8 bases from J, with 25 bases between. This CDR3 has 16 residues. The germline V gene has CDR1 SGHDT and CDR2 YYEEEE. This CDR3 reads CASSPMDGRSGWKQYF. The CDR3 DNA is TGTGCCAGCAGCCCCATGGATGGCAGGTCGGGGTGGAAGCAGTACTTC.

This clone has just a few counts. The CDR3 sequence is CASSYRGSGNGNTIYF. The CDR3 DNA follows: TGTGCCAGCAGTTACAGAGGATCCGGGAACGGAAACACCATATATTTT. The chain has TRBV6-5 and TRBJ1-3; D is ambiguous. The CDR3 is 16 amino acids. CDR1 and CDR2 (germline): MNHEY, SVGAGI. The V gene lost 2 bases and the J gene lost 4 bases, with 15 bases spanning the gap.

The chain couples TRBV6-5 to TRBJ2-6; D uncertain. Germline V lookup: CDR1 MNHEY, CDR2 SVGAGI. V was shortened by 6 bases and J by 2 bases, with 11 bases between the two germline ends. This CDR3 has 15 residues. DNA of the CDR3: TGTGCCAGCAGCTTCAACAGTGCTGGGGCCAACGTCCTGACTTTC. This translates into CASSFNSAGANVLTF.